The source of this T cell receptor (beta chain) is a study of CD8+CD57+ T cells in acquired aplastic anemia (dated by TCRdb to the late 2010s). Background for the entire study: DNA extracted from sorted CD4+ and CD8+ cells had a mean of around 3.3 ug, with a range of roughly 0.2 to 30 ug. For healthy donor samples, the average read count was about 10 million for CD4+ cells and roughly 11 million for CD8+ cells. Results the study describes overall, beyond this receptor: Between patients and healthy controls, no significant difference in CD8+ Simpson's diversity was found (P=0.060). Roughly 29 CD8+ CDR3 sequences were found to be shared between patients and controls, but these sequences appeared to be highly expressed in patients and within the immunodominant clones of the patients.

Turning to this clonotype: Its antigen remains unidentified. Base qualities are not recorded, but no much larger clone differs from it by a single base.

CDR1 and CDR2, looked up from the germline V gene, are SGHVS and FQNEAQ. Trimming removed 7 bases from V and 1 base from J, leaving 10 bases between the germline ends. Inclusive of the bounding cysteine and phenylalanine, the CDR3 is 13 residues long. Only the CDR3 part of the read is kept: 39 bases, read in frame from the first base. Genomic DNA served as template for TCR beta VDJ combination and CDR3 sequence profiling. An Illumina HiSeq 2000 was used for TCR repertoire sequencing. In the source study's methods: TRBV/TRBJ rearrangement plots, CDR3 size and DJ length profiles, and Simpson's diversity index were used to evaluate the repertoires. The immunodominant clone was defined as the most abundant DNA sequence in deep sequencing data. CDR3 amino acid sequences were checked for sharing between subjects and were compared against published repertoires and the VDJdb database. Using fastp trimming at Q25 and MiXCR clonotype assembly, TCRdb reanalyzed the public sequencing data and kept in-frame beta chains. Each entry is one CDR3 protein sequence, shown with its most common DNA and genes. TCRdb, not the original authors, processed these V and J calls. The sample records about 210,000 distinct CDR3 sequences, approximately 60% of which are singletons. The ten largest clones capture approximately 32% of the sample.

The study deep-sequenced TCR repertoires of sorted CD4+ and CD8+ blood T cells from severe aplastic anemia patients and healthy subjects. Ficoll-Paque density gradient centrifugation was used to isolate peripheral blood mononuclear cells. Before DNA was extracted, CD4+ and CD8+ T cells were sorted using either FACS or magnetic beads. The receptor was derived from a human donor in good health. The specimen was sorted CD4+, CD8+, or CD8+CD57+ T cells (not recorded which) from PBMCs. Rearrangement joined TRBV7-8 to TRBJ1-2; TRBD1 is a possible D gene, resting on 6 matching bases. The DNA sequence is as follows: TGTGCCAGCATGGGACACCATAACTATGGCTACACCTTC. The encoded protein is CASMGHHNYGYTF.